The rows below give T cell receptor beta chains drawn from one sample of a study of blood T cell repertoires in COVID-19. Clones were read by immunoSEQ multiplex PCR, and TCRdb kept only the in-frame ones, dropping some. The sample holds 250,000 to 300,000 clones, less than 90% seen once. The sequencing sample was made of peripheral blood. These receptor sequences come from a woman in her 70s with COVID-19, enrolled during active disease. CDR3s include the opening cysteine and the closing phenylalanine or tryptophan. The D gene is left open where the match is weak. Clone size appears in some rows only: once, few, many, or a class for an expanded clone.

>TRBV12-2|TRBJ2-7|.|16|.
CASRHGDSSCCYEQYF
TGTGCAAGTCGTCATGGCGACAGCTCCTGTTGCTACGAGCAGTACTTC
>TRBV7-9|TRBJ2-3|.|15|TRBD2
CASSLLAGGPDTQYF
TGTGCCAGCAGCTTATTGGCGGGGGGGCCGGATACGCAGTATTTT
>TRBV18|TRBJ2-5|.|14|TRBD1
CASSPGTGQETQYF
TGTGCCAGCTCACCTGGGACAGGTCAAGAGACCCAGTACTTC
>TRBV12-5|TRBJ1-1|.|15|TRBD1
CASGPSQGVRTEAFF
TGTGCTAGTGGACCCTCACAGGGGGTACGGACTGAAGCTTTCTTT
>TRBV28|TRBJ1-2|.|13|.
CASSLGGLYGYTF
TGTGCCAGCAGTTTGGGAGGGCTCTATGGCTACACCTTC
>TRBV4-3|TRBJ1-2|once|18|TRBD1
CASSQDQQGELPNYGYTF
TGCGCCAGCAGCCAAGACCAACAGGGGGAACTCCCTAACTATGGCTACACCTTC
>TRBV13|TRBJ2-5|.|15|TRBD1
CASSSGQGNQETQYF
TGTGCCAGCAGCTCCGGACAGGGGAATCAAGAGACCCAGTACTTC
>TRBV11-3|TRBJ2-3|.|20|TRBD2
CASSLDSGERGVANTDTQYF
TGTGCCAGCAGCTTAGATTCCGGAGAGCGGGGGGTCGCAAACACAGATACGCAGTATTTT
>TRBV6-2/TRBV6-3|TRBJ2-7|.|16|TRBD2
CASSYSIWRGDGEQYF
TGTGCCAGCAGTTACTCGATCTGGCGGGGGGATGGCGAGCAGTACTTC
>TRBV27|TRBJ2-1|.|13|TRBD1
CASSFTGGVEEFF
TGTGCCAGCAGTTTCACAGGGGGCGTTGAGGAGTTCTTC
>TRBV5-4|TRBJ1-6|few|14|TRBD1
CASSVDRDNSPLHF
TGTGCCAGCAGCGTGGACAGGGATAATTCACCCCTCCACTTT
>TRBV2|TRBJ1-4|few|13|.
CASFGRLGEKLFF
TGTGCCAGCTTCGGGAGGCTGGGTGAAAAACTGTTTTTT
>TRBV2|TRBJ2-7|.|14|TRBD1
CASSRQGESYEQYF
TGTGCCAGCAGTCGACAGGGGGAAAGTTACGAGCAGTACTTC
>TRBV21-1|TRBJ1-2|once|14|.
CASSTDSALYGYTF
TGTGCCAGCAGCACGGACAGTGCCTTATATGGCTACACCTTC
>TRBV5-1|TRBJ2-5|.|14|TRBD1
CASSLWGQQETQYF
TGCGCCAGCAGCTTGTGGGGACAGCAAGAGACCCAGTACTTC
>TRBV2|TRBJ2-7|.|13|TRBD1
CASRGQIGNEQYF
TGTGCCAGCAGGGGACAGATAGGCAACGAGCAGTACTTC
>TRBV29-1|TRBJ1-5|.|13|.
CSVGGTDTKPQHF
TGCAGCGTTGGGGGGACTGATACTAAGCCCCAGCATTTT
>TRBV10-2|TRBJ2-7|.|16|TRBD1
CASRTLSDRGLYEQYF
TGCGCCAGCAGGACGCTTTCGGACAGGGGATTATACGAGCAGTACTTC
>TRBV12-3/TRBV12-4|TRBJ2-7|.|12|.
CASSSAAYEQYF
TGTGCCAGCAGTTCTGCGGCCTACGAGCAGTACTTC
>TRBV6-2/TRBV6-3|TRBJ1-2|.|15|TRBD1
CASRPSGQGNGGYTF
TGTGCCAGCAGACCTTCCGGACAGGGGAATGGAGGCTACACCTTC
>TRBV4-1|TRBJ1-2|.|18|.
CASSQDFRGANVGDGYTF
TGCGCCAGCAGCCAAGATTTCAGGGGCGCAAATGTGGGTGATGGCTACACCTTC
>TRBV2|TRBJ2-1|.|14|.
CASPGRLKVNEQFF
TGTGCCAGTCCAGGGCGCCTCAAGGTCAATGAGCAGTTCTTC
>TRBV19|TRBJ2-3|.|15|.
CASSIAGRGTDTQYF
TGTGCCAGTAGTATAGCCGGTCGGGGCACAGATACGCAGTATTTT
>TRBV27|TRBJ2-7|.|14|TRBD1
CASSASGQPYEQYF
TGTGCCAGCAGTGCTTCGGGACAGCCCTACGAGCAGTACTTC
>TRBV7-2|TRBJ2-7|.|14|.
CASSFWPGAYEQYF
TGTGCCAGCAGCTTCTGGCCAGGGGCCTACGAGCAGTACTTC
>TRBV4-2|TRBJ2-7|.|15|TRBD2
CASSQEDGGYYEQYF
TGTGCCAGCAGCCAGGAGGACGGGGGGTATTACGAGCAGTACTTC
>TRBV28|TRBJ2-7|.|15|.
CASSRAAGSDYEQYF
TGTGCCAGCTCCCGGGCGGCGGGGTCTGACTACGAGCAGTACTTC
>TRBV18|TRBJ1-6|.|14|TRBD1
CATGGQEGNSPLHF
TGTGCCACCGGGGGACAGGAGGGTAATTCACCCCTCCACTTT
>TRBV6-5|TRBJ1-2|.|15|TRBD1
CASSQTGSPDYGYTF
TGTGCCAGCAGCCAGACAGGGAGCCCCGACTATGGCTACACCTTC
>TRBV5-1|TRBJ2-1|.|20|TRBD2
CASSSPGDPRWGGTYNEQFF
TGCGCCAGCAGCTCCCCCGGTGACCCAAGATGGGGGGGAACCTACAATGAGCAGTTCTTC